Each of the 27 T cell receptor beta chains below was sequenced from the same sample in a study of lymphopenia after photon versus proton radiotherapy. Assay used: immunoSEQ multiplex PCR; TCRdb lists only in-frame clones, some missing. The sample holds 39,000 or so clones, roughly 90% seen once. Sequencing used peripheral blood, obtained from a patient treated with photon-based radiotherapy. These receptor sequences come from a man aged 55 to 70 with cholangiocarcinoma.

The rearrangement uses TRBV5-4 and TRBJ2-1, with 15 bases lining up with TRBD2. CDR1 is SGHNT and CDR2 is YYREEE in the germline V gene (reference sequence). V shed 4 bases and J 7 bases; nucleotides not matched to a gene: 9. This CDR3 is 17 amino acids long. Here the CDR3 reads CASSPGTSGRLRNEQFF. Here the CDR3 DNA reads TGTGCCAGCAGCCCGGGGACTAGCGGGAGGCTTAGAAATGAGCAGTTCTTC.

DNA of the CDR3: TGTGCCACCAGCAGTCAGGGAGTGGCGACGCAGTATTTT. Its protein is CATSSQGVATQYF. The chain employs TRBV15 and TRBJ2-3, with D perhaps being TRBD1 or TRBD2 (5 bases each). The germline gives CDR1 LNHNV, CDR2 YYDKDF (reference sequence). This CDR3 comprises 13 residues. Trimming pared 3 bases from V and 9 bases from J, leaving 13 bases between.

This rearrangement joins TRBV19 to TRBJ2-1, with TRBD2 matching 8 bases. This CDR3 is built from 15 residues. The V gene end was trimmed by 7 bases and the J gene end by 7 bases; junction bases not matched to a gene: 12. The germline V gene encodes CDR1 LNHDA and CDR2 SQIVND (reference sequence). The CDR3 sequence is CASTRGGEGRNEQFF. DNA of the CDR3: TGTGCCAGTACCCGGGGGGGAGAGGGGAGGAATGAGCAGTTCTTC.

The CDR3 loop is CASSLVQEEYGYTF. The CDR3 nucleotides read TGTGCCAGCAGCTTGGTACAGGAAGAGTATGGCTACACCTTC. This chain links TRBV5-4 with TRBJ1-2; D might be TRBD1 (5 bases). The CDR3 length is 14 residues. The V end was cut by 0 bases, the J end by 5 bases, with 11 bases between. Germline values: CDR1 SGHNT, CDR2 YYREEE (reference sequence).

CDR3 sequence: CASSLGGMPPQYF. CDR3 DNA sequence: TGTGCCAGCAGCTTAGGCGGGATGCCCCCGCAGTACTTC. The chain joins TRBV7-2 to TRBJ2-4; a possible D gene is TRBD2 (6 bases). Trimming took off 1 base at V and 13 bases at J, with 14 bases between the two ends. The CDR3 runs to 13 residues. CDR1 is SGHTA, CDR2 FQGNSA, per germline.

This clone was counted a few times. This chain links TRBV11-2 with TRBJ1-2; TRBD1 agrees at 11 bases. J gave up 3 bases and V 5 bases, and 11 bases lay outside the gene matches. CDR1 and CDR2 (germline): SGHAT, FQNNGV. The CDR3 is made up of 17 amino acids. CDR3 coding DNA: TGTGCCAGCAGCCAAACTACCGGGACAGGGGGGGACTATGGCTACACCTTC. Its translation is CASSQTTGTGGDYGYTF.

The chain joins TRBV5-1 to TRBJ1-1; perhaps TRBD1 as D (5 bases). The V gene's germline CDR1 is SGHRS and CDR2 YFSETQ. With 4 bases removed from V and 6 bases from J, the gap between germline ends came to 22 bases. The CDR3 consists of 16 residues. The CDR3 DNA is TGCGCCAGCAGCCCGGGCCGAGGCGCAGGGATTGCTGAAGCTTTCTTT. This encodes CASSPGRGAGIAEAFF.

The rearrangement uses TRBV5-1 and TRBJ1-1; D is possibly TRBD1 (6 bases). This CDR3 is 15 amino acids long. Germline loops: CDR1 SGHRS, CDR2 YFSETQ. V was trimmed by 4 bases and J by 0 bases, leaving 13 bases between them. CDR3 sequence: CASSKAGALNTEAFF. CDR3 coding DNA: TGCGCCAGCAGCAAAGCAGGGGCCCTGAACACTGAAGCTTTCTTT. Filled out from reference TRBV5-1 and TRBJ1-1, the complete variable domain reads KAGVTQTPRYLIKTRGQQVTLSCSPISGHRSVSWYQQTPGQGLQFLFEYFSETQRNKGNFPGRFSGRQFSNSRSEMNVSTLELGDSALYLCASSKAGALNTEAFFGQGTRLTVV.

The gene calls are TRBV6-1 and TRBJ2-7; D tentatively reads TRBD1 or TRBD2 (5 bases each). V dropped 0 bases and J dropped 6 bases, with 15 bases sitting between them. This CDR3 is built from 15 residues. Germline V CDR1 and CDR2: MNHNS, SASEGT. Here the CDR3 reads CASSEANGGPSEQYF. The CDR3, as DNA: TGTGCCAGCAGTGAAGCGAATGGGGGTCCCTCCGAGCAGTACTTC.

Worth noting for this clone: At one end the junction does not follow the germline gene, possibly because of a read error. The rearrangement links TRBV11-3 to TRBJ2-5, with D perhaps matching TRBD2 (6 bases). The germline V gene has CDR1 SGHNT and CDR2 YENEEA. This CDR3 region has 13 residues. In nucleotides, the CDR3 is TGTGCCAGCAGCTTGGGGTCTGGAGGGGCGTCACACTTC. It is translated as CASSLGSGGASHF.

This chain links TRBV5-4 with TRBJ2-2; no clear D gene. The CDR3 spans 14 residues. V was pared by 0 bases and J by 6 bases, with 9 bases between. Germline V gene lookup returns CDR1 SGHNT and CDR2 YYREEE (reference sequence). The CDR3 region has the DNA TGTGCCAGCAGCTTGGCCGAGATCGCCGGGGAGCTGTTTTTT. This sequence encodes CASSLAEIAGELFF.

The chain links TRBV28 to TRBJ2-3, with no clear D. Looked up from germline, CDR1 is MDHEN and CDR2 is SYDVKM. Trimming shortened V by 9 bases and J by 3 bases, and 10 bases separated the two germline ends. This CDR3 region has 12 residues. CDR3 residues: CASTSNTDTQYF. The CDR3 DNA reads TGTGCCAGTACATCCAATACAGATACGCAGTATTTT.

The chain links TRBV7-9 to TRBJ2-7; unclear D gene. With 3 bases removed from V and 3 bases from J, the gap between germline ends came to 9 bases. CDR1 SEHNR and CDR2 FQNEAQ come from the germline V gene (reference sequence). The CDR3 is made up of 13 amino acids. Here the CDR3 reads CASSFGDSYEQYF. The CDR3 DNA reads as TGTGCCAGCAGCTTCGGTGATAGCTACGAGCAGTACTTC.

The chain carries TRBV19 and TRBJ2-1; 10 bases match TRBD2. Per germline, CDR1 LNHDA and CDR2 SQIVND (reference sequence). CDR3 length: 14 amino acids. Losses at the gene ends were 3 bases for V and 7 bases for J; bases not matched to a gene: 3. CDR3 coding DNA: TGTGCCAGTAGTATCCAGCGGGAGGGAAATGAGCAGTTCTTC. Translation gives CASSIQREGNEQFF.

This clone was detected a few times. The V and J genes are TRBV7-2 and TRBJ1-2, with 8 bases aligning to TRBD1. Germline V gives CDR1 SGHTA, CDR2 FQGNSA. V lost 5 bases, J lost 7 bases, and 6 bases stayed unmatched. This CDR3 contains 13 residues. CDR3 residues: CASSSDRGGGYTF. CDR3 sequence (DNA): TGTGCCAGCAGCAGCGACAGGGGTGGTGGCTACACCTTC. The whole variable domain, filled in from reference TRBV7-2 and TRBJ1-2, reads GAGVSQSPSNKVTEKGKDVELRCDPISGHTALYWYRQSLGQGLEFLIYFQGNSAPDKSGLPSDRFSAERTGGSVSTLTIQRTQQEDSAVYLCASSSDRGGGYTFGSGTRLTVV.

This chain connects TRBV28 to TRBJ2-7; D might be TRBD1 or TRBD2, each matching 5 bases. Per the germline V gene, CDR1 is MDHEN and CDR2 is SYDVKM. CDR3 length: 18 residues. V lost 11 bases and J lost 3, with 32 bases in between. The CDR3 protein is CASRKWDQGLGMVYEQYF. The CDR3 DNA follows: TGTGCCTCCCGGAAATGGGACCAAGGGTTAGGAATGGTCTACGAGCAGTACTTC.

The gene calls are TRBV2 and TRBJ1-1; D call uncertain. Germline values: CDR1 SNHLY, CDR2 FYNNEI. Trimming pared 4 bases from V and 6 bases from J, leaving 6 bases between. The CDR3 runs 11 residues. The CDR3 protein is CASSANAEAFF. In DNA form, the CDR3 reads TGTGCCAGCAGTGCTAATGCTGAAGCTTTCTTT.

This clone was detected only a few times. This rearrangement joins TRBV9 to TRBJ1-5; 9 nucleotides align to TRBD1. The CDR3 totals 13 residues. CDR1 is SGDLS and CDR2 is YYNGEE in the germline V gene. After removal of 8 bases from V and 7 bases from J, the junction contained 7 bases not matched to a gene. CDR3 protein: CASGTGPGQPQHF. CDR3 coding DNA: TGTGCCAGTGGGACAGGGCCCGGACAGCCCCAGCATTTT.

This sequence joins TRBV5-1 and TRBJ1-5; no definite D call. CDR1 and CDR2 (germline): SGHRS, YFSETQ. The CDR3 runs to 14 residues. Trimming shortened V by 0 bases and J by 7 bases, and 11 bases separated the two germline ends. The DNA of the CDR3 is TGCGCCAGCAGCTTGGAACCTACGGGGCAGCCCCAGCATTTT. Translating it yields CASSLEPTGQPQHF.

The CDR3 here is CASSYTGTDYGYTF. CDR3 DNA sequence: TGTGCCAGCAGTTACACCGGGACTGACTATGGCTACACCTTC. This sequence joins TRBV6-6 and TRBJ1-2; D possibly corresponds to TRBD1 (5 bases). Trimming shortened V by 2 bases and J by 3 bases, and 10 bases separated the two germline ends. The CDR3 totals 14 residues. Germline CDR1 is MNHNY and CDR2 is SVGAGI (reference sequence).

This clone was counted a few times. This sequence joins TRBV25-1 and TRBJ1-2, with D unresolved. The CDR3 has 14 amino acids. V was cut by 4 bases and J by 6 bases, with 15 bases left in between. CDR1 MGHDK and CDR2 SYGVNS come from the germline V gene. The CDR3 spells CASSVAGSPDGYTF. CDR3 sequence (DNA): TGTGCCAGCAGTGTCGCTGGCAGCCCCGATGGCTACACCTTC.

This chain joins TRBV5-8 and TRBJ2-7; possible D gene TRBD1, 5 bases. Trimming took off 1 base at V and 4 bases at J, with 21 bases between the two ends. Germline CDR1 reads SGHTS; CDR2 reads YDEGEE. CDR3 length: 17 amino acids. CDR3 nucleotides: TGTGCCAGCAGCTTGAGCCGCCAGGGTGGATTTTATTACGAGCAGTACTTC. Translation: CASSLSRQGGFYYEQYF.

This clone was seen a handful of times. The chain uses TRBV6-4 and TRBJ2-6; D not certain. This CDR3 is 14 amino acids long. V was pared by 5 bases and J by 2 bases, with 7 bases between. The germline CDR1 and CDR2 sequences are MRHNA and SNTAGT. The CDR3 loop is CASSQGPGANVLTF. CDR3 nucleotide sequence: TGTGCCAGCAGTCAAGGGCCTGGGGCCAACGTCCTGACTTTC.

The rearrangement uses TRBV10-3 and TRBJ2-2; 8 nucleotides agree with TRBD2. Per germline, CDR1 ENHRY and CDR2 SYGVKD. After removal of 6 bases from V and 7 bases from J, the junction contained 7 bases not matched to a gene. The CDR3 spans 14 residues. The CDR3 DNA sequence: TGTGCCATCAGCAGGATCGGGACTAGCGGGGAGCTGTTTTTT. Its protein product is CAISRIGTSGELFF.

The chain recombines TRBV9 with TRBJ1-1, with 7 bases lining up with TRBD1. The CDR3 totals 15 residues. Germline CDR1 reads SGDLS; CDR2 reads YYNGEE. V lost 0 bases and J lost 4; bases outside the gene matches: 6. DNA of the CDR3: TGTGCCAGCAGCGTAGCCCCAGGGGGGGTCACTGAAGCTTTCTTT. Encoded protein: CASSVAPGGVTEAFF.

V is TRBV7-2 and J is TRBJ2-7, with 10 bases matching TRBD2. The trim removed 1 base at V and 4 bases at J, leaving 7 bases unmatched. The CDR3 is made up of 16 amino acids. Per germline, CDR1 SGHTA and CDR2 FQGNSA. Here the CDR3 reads CASSLGVSGGPYEQYF. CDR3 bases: TGTGCCAGCAGCTTAGGGGTTAGCGGGGGGCCTTACGAGCAGTACTTC. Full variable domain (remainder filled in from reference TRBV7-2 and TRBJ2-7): GAGVSQSPSNKVTEKGKDVELRCDPISGHTALYWYRQSLGQGLEFLIYFQGNSAPDKSGLPSDRFSAERTGGSVSTLTIQRTQQEDSAVYLCASSLGVSGGPYEQYFGPGTRLTVT.

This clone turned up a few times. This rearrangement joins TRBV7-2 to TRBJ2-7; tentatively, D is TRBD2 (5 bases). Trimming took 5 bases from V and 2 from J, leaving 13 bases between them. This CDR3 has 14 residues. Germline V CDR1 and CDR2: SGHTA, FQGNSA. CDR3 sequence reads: CASSLLGAAYEQYF. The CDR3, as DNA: TGTGCCAGCAGCCTCCTCGGAGCGGCCTACGAGCAGTACTTC. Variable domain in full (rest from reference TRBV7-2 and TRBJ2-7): GAGVSQSPSNKVTEKGKDVELRCDPISGHTALYWYRQSLGQGLEFLIYFQGNSAPDKSGLPSDRFSAERTGGSVSTLTIQRTQQEDSAVYLCASSLLGAAYEQYFGPGTRLTVT.